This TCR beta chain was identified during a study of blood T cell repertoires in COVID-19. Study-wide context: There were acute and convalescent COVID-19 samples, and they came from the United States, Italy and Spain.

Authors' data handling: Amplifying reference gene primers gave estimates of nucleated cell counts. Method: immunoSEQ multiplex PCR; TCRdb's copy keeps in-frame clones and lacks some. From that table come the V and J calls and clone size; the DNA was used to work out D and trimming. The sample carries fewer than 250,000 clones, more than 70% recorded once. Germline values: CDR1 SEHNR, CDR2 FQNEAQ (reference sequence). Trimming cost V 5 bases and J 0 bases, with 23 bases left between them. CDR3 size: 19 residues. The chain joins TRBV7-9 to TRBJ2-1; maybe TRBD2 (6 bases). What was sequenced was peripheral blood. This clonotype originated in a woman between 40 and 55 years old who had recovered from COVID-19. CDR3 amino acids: CASSLIAASGKSSYNEQFF. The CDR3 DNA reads TGTGCCAGCAGCCTCATAGCGGCCAGCGGAAAGAGCTCCTACAATGAGCAGTTCTTC.